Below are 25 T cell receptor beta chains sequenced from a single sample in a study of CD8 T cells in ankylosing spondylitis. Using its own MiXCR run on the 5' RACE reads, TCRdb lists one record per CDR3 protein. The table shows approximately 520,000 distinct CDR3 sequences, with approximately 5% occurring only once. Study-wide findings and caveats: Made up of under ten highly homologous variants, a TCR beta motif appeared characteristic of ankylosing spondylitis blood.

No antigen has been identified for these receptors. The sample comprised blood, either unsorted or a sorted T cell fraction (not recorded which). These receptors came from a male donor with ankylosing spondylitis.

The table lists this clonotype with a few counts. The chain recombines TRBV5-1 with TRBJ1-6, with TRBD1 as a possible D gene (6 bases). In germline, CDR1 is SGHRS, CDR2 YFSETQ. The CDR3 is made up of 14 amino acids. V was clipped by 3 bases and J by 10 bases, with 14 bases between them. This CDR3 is CASSSTGPPSPLHF. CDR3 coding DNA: TGCGCCAGCAGCTCCACAGGGCCTCCATCACCCCTCCACTTT. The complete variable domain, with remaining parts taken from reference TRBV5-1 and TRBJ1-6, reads KAGVTQTPRYLIKTRGQQVTLSCSPISGHRSVSWYQQTPGQGLQFLFEYFSETQRNKGNFPGRFSGRQFSNSRSEMNVSTLELGDSALYLCASSSTGPPSPLHFGNGTRLTVT.

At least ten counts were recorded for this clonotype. The CDR3 nucleotides are TGTGCCATCAGTCCTCAGGAAGGTAACGAGCAGTACTTC. Residues: CAISPQEGNEQYF. V is TRBV10-3 and J is TRBJ2-7, with D uncertain. The CDR3 runs 13 residues. Germline CDR1 is ENHRY and CDR2 is SYGVKD. Trimming cost V 5 bases and J 5 bases, with 13 bases left between them.

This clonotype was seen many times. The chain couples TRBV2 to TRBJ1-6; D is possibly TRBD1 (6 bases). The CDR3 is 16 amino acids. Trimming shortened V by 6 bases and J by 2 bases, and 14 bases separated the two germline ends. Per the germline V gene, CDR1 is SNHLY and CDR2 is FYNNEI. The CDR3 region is CASRRDIGPYNSPLHF. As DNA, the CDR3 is TGTGCCAGCAGAAGGGACATTGGACCCTATAATTCACCCCTCCACTTT.

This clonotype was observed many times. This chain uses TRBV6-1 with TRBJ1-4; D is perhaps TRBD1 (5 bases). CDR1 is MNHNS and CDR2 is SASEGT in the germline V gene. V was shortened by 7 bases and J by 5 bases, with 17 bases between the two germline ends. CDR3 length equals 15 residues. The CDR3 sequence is CASKGLRGLNEKLFF. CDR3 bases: TGTGCCAGCAAGGGGTTGCGGGGCTTAAATGAAAAACTGTTTTTT.

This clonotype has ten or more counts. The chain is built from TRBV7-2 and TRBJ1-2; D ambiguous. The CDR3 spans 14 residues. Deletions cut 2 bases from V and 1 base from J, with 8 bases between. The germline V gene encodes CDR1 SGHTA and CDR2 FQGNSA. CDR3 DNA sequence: TGTGCCAGCAGCTTAATCTTGCTTAACTATGGCTACACCTTC. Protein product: CASSLILLNYGYTF.

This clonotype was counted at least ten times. In DNA, the CDR3 is TGTGCCAGCAGCTTCCAGGGACAGCCTTGGCGCGAGCAGTACTTC. It is translated as CASSFQGQPWREQYF. The chain joins TRBV5-4 to TRBJ2-7; 7 nucleotides match TRBD1. J lost 6 bases, V lost 2 bases, and 11 bases had no gene match. CDR1 is SGHNT and CDR2 is YYREEE in the germline V gene (reference sequence). The CDR3 is made up of 15 amino acids.

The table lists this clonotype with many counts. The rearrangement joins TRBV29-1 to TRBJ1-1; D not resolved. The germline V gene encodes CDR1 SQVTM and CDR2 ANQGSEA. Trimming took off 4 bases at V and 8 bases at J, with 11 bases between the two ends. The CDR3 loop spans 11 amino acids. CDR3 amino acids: CSVAPLVEAFF. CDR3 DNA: TGCAGCGTTGCCCCTTTGGTCGAAGCTTTCTTT.

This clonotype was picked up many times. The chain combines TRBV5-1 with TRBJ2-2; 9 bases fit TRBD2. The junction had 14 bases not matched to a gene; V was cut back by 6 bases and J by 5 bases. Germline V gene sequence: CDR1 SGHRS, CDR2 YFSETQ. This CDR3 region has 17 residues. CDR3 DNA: TGCGCCAGCAAGGGACTAGCCACCCTAGGTGGAACCGGGGAGCTGTTTTTT. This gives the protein CASKGLATLGGTGELFF.

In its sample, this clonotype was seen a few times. The CDR3 loop reads CASTPDRGTDTQYF. The CDR3 DNA follows: TGTGCCAGCACCCCGGACAGGGGGACAGATACGCAGTATTTT. This chain links TRBV2 with TRBJ2-3; TRBD1 matches at 10 bases. Germline CDR1 SNHLY, CDR2 FYNNEI. This CDR3 comprises 14 residues. V shed 7 bases and J 3 bases; nucleotides not matched to a gene: 4. The full variable domain, in which reference TRBV2 and TRBJ2-3 provide the parts outside the CDR3, is EPEVTQTPSHQVTQMGQEVILRCVPISNHLYFYWYRQILGQKVEFLVSFYNNEISEKSEIFDDQFSVERPDGSNFTLKIRSTKLEDSAMYFCASTPDRGTDTQYFGPGTRLTVL.

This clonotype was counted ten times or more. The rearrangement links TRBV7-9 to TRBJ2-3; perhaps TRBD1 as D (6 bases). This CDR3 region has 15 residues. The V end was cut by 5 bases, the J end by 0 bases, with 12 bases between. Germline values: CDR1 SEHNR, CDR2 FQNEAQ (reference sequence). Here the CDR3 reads CASSPQGRSTDTQYF. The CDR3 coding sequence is TGTGCCAGCAGCCCCCAGGGGCGTAGCACAGATACGCAGTATTTT.

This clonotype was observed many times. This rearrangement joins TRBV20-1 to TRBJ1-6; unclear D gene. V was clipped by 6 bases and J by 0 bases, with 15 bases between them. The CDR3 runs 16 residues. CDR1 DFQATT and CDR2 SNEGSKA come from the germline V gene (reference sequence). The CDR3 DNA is TGCAGTGCGCCCGTCTATCGGGGCTCCTATAATTCACCCCTCCACTTT. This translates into CSAPVYRGSYNSPLHF.

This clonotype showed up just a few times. Here the CDR3 reads CSAREKGPRLGQPQHF. The CDR3 DNA follows: TGCAGTGCTAGAGAGAAGGGACCGAGGTTGGGTCAGCCCCAGCATTTT. The chain uses TRBV20-1 and TRBJ1-5; tentatively, D is TRBD1 (5 bases). This CDR3 contains 16 residues. V lost 0 bases, J lost 6 bases, and 18 bases lay in between. Germline V lookup: CDR1 DFQATT, CDR2 SNEGSKA (reference sequence).

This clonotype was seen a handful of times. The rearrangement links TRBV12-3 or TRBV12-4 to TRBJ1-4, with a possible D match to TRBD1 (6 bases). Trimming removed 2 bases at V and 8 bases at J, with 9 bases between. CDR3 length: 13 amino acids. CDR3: CASSLRGREKLFF. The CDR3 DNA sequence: TGTGCCAGCAGTTTACGGGGGCGGGAAAAACTGTTTTTT.

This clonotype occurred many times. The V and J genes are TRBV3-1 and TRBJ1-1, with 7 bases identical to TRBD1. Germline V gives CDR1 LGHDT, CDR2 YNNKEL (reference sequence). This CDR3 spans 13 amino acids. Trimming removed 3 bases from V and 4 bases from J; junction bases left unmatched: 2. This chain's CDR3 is CASSHDRATEAFF. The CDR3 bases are TGTGCCAGCAGCCACGACAGGGCCACTGAAGCTTTCTTT.

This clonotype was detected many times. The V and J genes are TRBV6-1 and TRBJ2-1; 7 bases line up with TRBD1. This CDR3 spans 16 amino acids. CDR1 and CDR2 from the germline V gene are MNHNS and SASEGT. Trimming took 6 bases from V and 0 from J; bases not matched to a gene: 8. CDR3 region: CASRRQGVSSYNEQFF. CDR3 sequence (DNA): TGTGCCAGCAGGCGCCAGGGGGTGAGCTCCTACAATGAGCAGTTCTTC.

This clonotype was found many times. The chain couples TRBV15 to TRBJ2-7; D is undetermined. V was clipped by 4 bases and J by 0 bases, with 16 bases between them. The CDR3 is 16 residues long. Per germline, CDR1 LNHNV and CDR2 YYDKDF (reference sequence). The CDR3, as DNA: TGTGCCACCAGCAACCCACGGACGACCAACTCCTACGAGCAGTACTTC. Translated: CATSNPRTTNSYEQYF.

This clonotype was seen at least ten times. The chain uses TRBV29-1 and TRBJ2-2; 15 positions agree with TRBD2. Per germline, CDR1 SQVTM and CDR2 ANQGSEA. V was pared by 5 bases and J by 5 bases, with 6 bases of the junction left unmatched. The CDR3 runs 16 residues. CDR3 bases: TGCAGCGTTTCCCGGACTAGCGGGAGGGCAACCGGGGAGCTGTTTTTT. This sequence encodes CSVSRTSGRATGELFF.

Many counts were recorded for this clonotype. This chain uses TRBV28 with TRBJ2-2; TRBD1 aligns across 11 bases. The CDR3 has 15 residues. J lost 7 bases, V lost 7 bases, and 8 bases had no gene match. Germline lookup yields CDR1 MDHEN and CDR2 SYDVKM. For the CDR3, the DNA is TGTGCCAGCAAAGGACAGGGGGCGAGGAACGGGGAGCTGTTTTTT. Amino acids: CASKGQGARNGELFF.

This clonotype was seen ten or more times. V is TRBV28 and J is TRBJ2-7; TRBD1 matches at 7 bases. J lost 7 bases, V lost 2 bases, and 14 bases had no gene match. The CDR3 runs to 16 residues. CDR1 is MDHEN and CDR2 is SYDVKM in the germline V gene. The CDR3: CASSLAEQGLLGEQYF. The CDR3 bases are TGTGCCAGCAGTTTAGCTGAACAGGGGCTTCTTGGGGAGCAGTACTTC.

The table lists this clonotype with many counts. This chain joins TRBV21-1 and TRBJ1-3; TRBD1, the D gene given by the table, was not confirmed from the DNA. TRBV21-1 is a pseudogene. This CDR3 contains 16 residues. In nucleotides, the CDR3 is TGTGCCAGCAGCAAAGACCGCCCCAGCTCTGGAAACACCATATATTTT. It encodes CASSKDRPSSGNTIYF.

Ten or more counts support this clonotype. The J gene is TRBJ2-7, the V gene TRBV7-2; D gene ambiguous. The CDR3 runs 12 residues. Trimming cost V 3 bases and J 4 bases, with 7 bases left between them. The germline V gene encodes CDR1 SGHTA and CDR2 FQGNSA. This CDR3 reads CASSFRGYEQYF. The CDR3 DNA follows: TGTGCCAGCAGCTTTCGCGGATACGAGCAGTACTTC.

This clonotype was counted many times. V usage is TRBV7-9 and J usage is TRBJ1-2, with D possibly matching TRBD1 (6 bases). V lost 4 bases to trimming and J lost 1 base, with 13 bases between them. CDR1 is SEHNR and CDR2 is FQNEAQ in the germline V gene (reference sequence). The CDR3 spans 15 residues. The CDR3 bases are TGTGCCAGCAGCTCCCTGAACAGGGTTAACTATGGCTACACCTTC. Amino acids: CASSSLNRVNYGYTF. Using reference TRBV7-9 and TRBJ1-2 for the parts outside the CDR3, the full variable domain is DTGVSQNPRHKITKRGQNVTFRCDPISEHNRLYWYRQTLGQGPEFLTYFQNEAQLEKSRLLSDRFSAERPKGSFSTLEIQRTEQGDSAMYLCASSSLNRVNYGYTFGSGTRLTVV.

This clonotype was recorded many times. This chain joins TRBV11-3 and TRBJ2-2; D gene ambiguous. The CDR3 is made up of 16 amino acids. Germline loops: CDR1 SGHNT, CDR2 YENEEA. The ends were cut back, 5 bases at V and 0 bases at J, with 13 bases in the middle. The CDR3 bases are TGTGCCAGCAGCCTTACGGGCACCTCGAACACCGGGGAGCTGTTTTTT. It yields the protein CASSLTGTSNTGELFF.

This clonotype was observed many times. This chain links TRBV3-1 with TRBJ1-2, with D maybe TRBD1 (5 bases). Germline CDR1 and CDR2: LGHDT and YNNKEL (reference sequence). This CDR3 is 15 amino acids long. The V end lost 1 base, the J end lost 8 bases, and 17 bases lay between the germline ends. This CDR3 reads CASSQVPGPIIGYTF. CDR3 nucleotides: TGTGCCAGCAGCCAAGTCCCGGGGCCCATCATCGGCTACACCTTC. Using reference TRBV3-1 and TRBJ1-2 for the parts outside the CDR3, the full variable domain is DTAVSQTPKYLVTQMGNDKSIKCEQNLGHDTMYWYKQDSKKFLKIMFSYNNKELIINETVPNRFSPKSPDKAHLNLHINSLELGDSAVYFCASSQVPGPIIGYTFGSGTRLTVV.

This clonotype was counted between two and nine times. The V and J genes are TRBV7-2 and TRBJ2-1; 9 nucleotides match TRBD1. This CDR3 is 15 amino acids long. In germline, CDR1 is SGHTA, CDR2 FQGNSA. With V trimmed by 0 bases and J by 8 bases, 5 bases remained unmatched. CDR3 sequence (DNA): TGTGCCAGCAGCTTAGCGGGACAGGGAGCTTATGAGCAGTTCTTC. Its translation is CASSLAGQGAYEQFF.